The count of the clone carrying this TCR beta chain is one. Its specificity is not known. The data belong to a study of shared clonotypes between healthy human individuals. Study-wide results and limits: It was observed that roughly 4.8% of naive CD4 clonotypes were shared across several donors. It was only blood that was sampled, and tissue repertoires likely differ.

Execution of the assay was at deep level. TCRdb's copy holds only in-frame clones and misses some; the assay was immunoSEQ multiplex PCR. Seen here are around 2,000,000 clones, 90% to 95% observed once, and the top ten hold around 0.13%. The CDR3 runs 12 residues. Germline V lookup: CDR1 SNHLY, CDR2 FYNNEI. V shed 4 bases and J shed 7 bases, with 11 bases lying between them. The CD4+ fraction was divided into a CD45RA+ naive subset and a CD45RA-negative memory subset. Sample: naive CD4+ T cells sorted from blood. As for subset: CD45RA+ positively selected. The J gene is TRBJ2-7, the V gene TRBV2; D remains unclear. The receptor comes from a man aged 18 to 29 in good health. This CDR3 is CASSVISGEQYF. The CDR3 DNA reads TGTGCCAGCAGTGTCATTTCTGGGGAGCAGTACTTC.